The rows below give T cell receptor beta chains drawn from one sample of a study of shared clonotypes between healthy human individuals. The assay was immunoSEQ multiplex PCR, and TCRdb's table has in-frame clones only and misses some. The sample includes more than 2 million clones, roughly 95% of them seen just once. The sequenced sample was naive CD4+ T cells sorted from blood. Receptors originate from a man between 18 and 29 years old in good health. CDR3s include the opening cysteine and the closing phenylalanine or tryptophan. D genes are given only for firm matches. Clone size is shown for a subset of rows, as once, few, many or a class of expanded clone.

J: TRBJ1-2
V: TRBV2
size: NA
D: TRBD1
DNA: TGTGCCAGCAGTGTAGGACAGGGGGCTCCCTATGGCTACACCTTC
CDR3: CASSVGQGAPYGYTF

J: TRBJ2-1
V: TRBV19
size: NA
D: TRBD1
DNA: TGTGCCAGTAGTATAGGTGGACAGGGGGGCAATGAGCAGTTCTTC
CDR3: CASSIGGQGGNEQFF

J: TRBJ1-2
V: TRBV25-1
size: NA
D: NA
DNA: TGTGCCAGCAGGCCTTCAAAGGGTTCGGGAGGCTACACCTTC
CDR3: CASRPSKGSGGYTF

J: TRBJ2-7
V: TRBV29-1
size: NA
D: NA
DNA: TGCAGCGTTACCAGGAACACCTACGAGCAGTACTTC
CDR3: CSVTRNTYEQYF

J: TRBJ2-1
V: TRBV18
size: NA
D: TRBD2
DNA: TGTGCCAGCTCACCCACTAACCCGGGACTAGGCTTAAATGAGCAGTTCTTC
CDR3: CASSPTNPGLGLNEQFF

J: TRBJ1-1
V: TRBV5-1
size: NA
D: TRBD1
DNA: TGCGCCAGCAGCTCCCGGGCAGGGGGCGTAAATACTGAAGCTTTCTTT
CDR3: CASSSRAGGVNTEAFF

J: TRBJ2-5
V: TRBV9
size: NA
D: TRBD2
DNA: TGTGCCAGCAGCGTAGGGGAATCGGGAGGCAAGGGGGAGACCCAGTACTTC
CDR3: CASSVGESGGKGETQYF

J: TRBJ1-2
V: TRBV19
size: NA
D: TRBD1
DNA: TGTGCCAGTAGTATTCGGGGGACAGGGGTCCTTAACTATGGCTACACCTTC
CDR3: CASSIRGTGVLNYGYTF

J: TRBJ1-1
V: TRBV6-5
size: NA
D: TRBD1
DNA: TGTGCCAGTCACAGGGGTGGTACTGAAGCTTTCTTT
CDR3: CASHRGGTEAFF

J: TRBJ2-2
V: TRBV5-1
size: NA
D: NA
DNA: TGCGCCAGCAGCTTCTCCAGGGGTTCGAACACCGGGGAGCTGTTTTTT
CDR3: CASSFSRGSNTGELFF

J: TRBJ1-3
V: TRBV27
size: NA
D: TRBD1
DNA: TGTGCCAGCAGTCCCGGGACAGCGGGCTCTGGAAACACCATATATTTT
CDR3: CASSPGTAGSGNTIYF

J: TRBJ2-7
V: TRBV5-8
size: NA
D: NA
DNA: TGTGCCAGCAGCCTCAGGGAGTGGGAGCAGTACTTC
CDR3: CASSLREWEQYF

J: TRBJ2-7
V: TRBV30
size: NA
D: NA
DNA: TGTGCCTGGAAGGAGGGGGCGGTCGAGCAGTACTTC
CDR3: CAWKEGAVEQYF

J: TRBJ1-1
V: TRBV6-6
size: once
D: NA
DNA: TGTGCCAGCAGTTCTCCCCCCAAAACTGAAGCTTTCTTT
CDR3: CASSSPPKTEAFF

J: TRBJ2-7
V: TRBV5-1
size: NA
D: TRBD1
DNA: TGCGCCAGCAGCTTAGCCTCAGGGACAGGGGGCGATGACTTC
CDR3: CASSLASGTGGDDF

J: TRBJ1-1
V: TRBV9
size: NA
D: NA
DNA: TGTGCCAGCAGCGGACGACACCAGAACACTGAAGCTTTCTTT
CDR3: CASSGRHQNTEAFF

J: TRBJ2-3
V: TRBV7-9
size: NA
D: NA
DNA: TGTGCCAGCAGCGGCTATCGGGGGGCCACAGATACGCAGTATTTT
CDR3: CASSGYRGATDTQYF

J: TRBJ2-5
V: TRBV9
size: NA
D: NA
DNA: TGTGCCAGCAGCCGGACTAAGGAAGAGACCCAGTACTTC
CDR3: CASSRTKEETQYF

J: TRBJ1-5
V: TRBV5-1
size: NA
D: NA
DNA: TGCGCCAGCAGCCCGGGGGGCATTTCCAATCAGCCCCAGCATTTT
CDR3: CASSPGGISNQPQHF

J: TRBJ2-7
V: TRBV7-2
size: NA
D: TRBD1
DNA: TGTGCCAGCAGCACCGGGACAGGGCTGTACGAGCAGTACTTC
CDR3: CASSTGTGLYEQYF

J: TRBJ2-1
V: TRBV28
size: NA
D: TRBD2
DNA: TGTGCCAGCCAGCATCGGCCTAGCGGGGTAGATGAGCAGTTCTTC
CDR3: CASQHRPSGVDEQFF

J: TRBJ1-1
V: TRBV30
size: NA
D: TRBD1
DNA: TGTGCCTGGCATTCTCGGGACAGGAACACTGAAGCTTTCTTT
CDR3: CAWHSRDRNTEAFF

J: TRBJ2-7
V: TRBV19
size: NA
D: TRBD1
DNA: TGTGCCAGTAGTATTGCTGGGACAGGGGTATACGAGCAGTACTTC
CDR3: CASSIAGTGVYEQYF

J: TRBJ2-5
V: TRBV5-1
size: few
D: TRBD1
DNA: TGCGCCAGCAGCTTGGGGGACAGGAACCAAGAGACCCAGTACTTC
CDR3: CASSLGDRNQETQYF

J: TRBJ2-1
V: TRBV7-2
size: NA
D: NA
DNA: TGTGCCAGCAGCTTAGGAGGGGCCGCCCCCAATGAGCAGTTCTTC
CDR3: CASSLGGAAPNEQFF

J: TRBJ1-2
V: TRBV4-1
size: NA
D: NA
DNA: TGCGCCAGCAGCCAAGTCCTCGGAGGCTACACCTTC
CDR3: CASSQVLGGYTF

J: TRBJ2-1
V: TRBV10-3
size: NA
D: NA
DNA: TGTGCCATCAGTGAGTCGGAGGGGGCCTACAATGAGCAGTTCTTC
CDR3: CAISESEGAYNEQFF

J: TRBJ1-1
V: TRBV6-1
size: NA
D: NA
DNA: TGTGCCAGCAGTGAAGCGCCGGGGATGAACACTGAAGCTTTCTTT
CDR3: CASSEAPGMNTEAFF

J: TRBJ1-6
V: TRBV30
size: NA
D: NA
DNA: TGTGCCTGGAGTGTTGGGCCTTCGGGTTCACCCCTCCACTTT
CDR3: CAWSVGPSGSPLHF

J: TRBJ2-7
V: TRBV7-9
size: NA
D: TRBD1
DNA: TGTGCCAGCAGCTTACTGCCGGGACAGGGTGGCGGCGAGCAGTACTTC
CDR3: CASSLLPGQGGGEQYF

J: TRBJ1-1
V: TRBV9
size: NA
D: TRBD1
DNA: TGTGCCAGCAGCGTAGGACAGGGGGTAACCACTGAAGCTTTCTTT
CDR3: CASSVGQGVTTEAFF

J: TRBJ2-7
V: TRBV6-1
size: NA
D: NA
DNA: TGTGCCAGCAGTAAACAGGCTTACGAGCAGTACTTC
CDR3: CASSKQAYEQYF

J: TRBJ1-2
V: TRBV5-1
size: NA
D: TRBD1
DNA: TGCGCCAGCAGTACAGGGGGCTTTGGCTACACCTTC
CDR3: CASSTGGFGYTF

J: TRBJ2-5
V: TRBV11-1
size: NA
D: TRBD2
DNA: TGTGCCAGCAGCTCGCCACTAGCGGGGAAACAAGAGACCCAGTACTTC
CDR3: CASSSPLAGKQETQYF

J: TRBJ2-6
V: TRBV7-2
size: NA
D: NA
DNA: TGTGCCAGCAGCTTAACATCTGGGGCAGGGGCCAACGTCCTGACTTTC
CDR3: CASSLTSGAGANVLTF

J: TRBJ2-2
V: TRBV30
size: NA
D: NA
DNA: TGTGCCTGGAGCCCATGGACCGGGGAGCTGTTTTTT
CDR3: CAWSPWTGELFF

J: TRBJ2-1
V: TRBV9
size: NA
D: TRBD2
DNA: TGTGCCAGCAGCGTAGTTCCGTGGGGGGGTGAGCAGTTCTTC
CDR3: CASSVVPWGGEQFF

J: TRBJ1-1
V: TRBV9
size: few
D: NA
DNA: TGTGCCAGCAGCGTAGGGACGAACACTGAAGCTTTCTTT
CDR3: CASSVGTNTEAFF

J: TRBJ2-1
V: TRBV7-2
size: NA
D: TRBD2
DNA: TGTGCCAGCAGCTTAGAGGCTAGCGGGAGGATCAATGAGCAGTTCTTC
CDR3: CASSLEASGRINEQFF

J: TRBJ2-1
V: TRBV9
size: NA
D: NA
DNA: TGTGCCAGCAGCTTTCGGACTCCCGGCGGGCACAATGAGCAGTTCTTC
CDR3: CASSFRTPGGHNEQFF

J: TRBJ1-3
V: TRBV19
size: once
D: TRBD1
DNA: TGTGCCAGTAGGCCCGGGACAGGGCCTACTTCTGGAAACACCATATATTTT
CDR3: CASRPGTGPTSGNTIYF

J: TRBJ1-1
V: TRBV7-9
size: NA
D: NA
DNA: TGTGCCAGCAGCTCAATTACCGGGACAAGGAACACTGAAGCTTTCTTT
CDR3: CASSSITGTRNTEAFF

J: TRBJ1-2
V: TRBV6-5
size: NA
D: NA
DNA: TGTGCCAGCAGTTACTCGGGGGGTCGCTCGAACTATGGCTACACCTTC
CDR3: CASSYSGGRSNYGYTF

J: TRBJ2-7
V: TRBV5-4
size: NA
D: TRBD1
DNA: TGTGCCAGCAGCTTGGTAGGACAGGGCCCTTACGAGCAGTACTTC
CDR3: CASSLVGQGPYEQYF

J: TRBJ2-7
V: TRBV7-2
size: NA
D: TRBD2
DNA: TGTGCCAGCAGCATCGGGGGGAGCCGGGAGCAGTACTTC
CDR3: CASSIGGSREQYF

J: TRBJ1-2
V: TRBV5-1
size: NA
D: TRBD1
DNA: TGCGCCAGCAGCTTGACAGGGGGCACTAACTATGGCTACACCTTC
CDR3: CASSLTGGTNYGYTF

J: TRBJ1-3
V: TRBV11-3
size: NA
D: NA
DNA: TGTGCCAGCAGCTTGAACCAGGACGCCATATATTTT
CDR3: CASSLNQDAIYF

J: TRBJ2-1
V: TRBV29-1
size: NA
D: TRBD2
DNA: TGCAGCGTTGATGCGAGACTAGCGCGTACTGAGCAGTTCTTC
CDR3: CSVDARLARTEQFF

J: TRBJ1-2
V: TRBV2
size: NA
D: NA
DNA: TGTGCCAGCAGTGAAAGGGGATTATATGGCTACACCTTC
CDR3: CASSERGLYGYTF

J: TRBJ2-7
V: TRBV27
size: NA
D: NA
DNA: TGTGCCAGCAGTTTTAAACAGGGCTACCCCTACGAGCAGTACTTC
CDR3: CASSFKQGYPYEQYF

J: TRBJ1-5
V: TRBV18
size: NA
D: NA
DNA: TGTGCCAGCTCACCACCGGGAGGCAATCAGCCCCAGCATTTT
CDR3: CASSPPGGNQPQHF

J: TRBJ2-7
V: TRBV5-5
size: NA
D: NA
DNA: TGTGCCAGCAGCTCAGGCTTATCCTACGAGCAGTACTTC
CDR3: CASSSGLSYEQYF

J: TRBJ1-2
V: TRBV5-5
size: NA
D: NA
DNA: TGTGCCAGCAGCTTGGCCTCCAGCCCAGGGATCTATGGCTACACCTTC
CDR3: CASSLASSPGIYGYTF

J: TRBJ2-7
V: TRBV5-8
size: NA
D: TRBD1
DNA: TGTGCCAGCAGCCTGGACAGGGGGTACGAGCAGTACTTC
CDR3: CASSLDRGYEQYF

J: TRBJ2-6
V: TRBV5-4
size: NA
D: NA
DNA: TGTGCCAGCAGCTCGGGGTCCGGGGCCAACGTCCTGACTTTC
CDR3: CASSSGSGANVLTF

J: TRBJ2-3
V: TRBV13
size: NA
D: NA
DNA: TGTGCCAGCAGCTACCTAGATAAGGATACGCAGTATTTT
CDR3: CASSYLDKDTQYF

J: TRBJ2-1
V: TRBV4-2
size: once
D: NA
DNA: TGTGCCAGCAGCGACGCGAGGGTCCCCCCTTTCTTC
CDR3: CASSDARVPPFF

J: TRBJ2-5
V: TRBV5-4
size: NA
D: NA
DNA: TGTGCCAGCAGCTTGGACAGCTTTTACCAAGAGACCCAGTACTTC
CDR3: CASSLDSFYQETQYF

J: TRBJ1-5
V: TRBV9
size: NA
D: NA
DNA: TGTGCCAGCAGCGTAGGTTTGCCCGGGCGGGATCAGCCCCAGCATTTT
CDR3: CASSVGLPGRDQPQHF

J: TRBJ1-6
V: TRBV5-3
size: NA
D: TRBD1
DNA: TGTGCCAGAAGCAGACTCGACAGGGGGAATTCACCCCTCCACTTT
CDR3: CARSRLDRGNSPLHF